The 19 T cell receptor beta chains below come from one sample, sequenced in a study of control samples from healthy donors and cancer patients. Using immunoSEQ multiplex PCR, the repertoire was profiled, and TCRdb retains in-frame clones only, with some absent. This sample's table has roughly 200,000 clones. Sequencing used blood. The receptors originated from a woman in her thirties in good health.

This sequence joins TRBV19 and TRBJ2-5; 8 bases fit TRBD1. V gave up 9 bases and J gave up 2 bases; unmatched junction bases: 8. CDR1 LNHDA and CDR2 SQIVND come from the germline V gene (reference sequence). The CDR3 covers 14 residues. CDR3 in DNA: TGTGCCAGCAGCCCTTGGGACAGGCAAGAGACCCAGTACTTC. Translation gives CASSPWDRQETQYF.

The chain carries TRBV27 and TRBJ1-2; weak D call: TRBD1 (6 bases). The CDR3 length is 15 residues. Looked up from germline, CDR1 is MNHEY and CDR2 is SMNVEV (reference sequence). Trimming removed 8 bases at V and 4 bases at J, with 20 bases between. The CDR3 loop is CASSRQVGLGYGYTF. In DNA form, the CDR3 reads TGTGCCAGCTCGCGACAGGTCGGCCTAGGCTATGGCTACACCTTC.

This sequence joins TRBV3-1 (or the pseudogene TRBV3-2) and TRBJ1-2; D is unclear. The CDR3 runs to 14 residues. Germline CDR1 and CDR2: LGHDT and YNNKEL (reference sequence). V was trimmed by 1 base and J by 8 bases, leaving 14 bases between them. CDR3 sequence (DNA): TGTGCCAGCAGCCAAGTAGGAGATCCGGGCGGCTACACCTTC. It codes for CASSQVGDPGGYTF.

The chain carries TRBV24-1 and TRBJ2-5; 11 nucleotides match TRBD1. V trimming: 3 bases; J trimming: 5 bases; junction bases outside the gene matches: 13. CDR3 length: 18 residues. The germline V gene has CDR1 KGHDR and CDR2 SFDVKD. CDR3 sequence reads: CATSDPGQGGTFGETQYF. The CDR3 DNA sequence: TGTGCCACCAGTGATCCGGGACAGGGGGGTACATTTGGCGAGACCCAGTACTTC.

V and J are TRBV6-8 and TRBJ1-2; perhaps TRBD1 as D (6 bases). V gave up 6 bases and J gave up 7 bases, with 15 bases separating them. The CDR3 covers 13 residues. Germline V gives CDR1 MNHGY, CDR2 SAAAGT. Here the CDR3 DNA reads TGTGCCAGCAGCGTCCAAGGGGGTTTTGGCTACACCTTC. This gives the protein CASSVQGGFGYTF.

The chain couples TRBV5-5 to TRBJ1-5; D gene ambiguous. Germline CDR1 SGHKS, CDR2 YYEKEE (reference sequence). V was clipped by 2 bases and J by 0 bases, with 12 bases between them. The CDR3 is made up of 16 amino acids. The CDR3 region has the DNA TGTGCCAGCAGCTTTGACGGCGGGTATAGCAATCAGCCCCAGCATTTT. Translated, it gives CASSFDGGYSNQPQHF.

The rearrangement uses TRBV5-6 and TRBJ2-2; D gene uncertain. This CDR3 spans 11 amino acids. Looked up from germline, CDR1 is SGHDT and CDR2 is YYEEEE. The germline V and J ends were trimmed by 0 bases and 6 bases, with 0 bases remaining between them. The CDR3 sequence is CASSLAGELFF. The CDR3 bases are TGTGCCAGCAGCTTGGCCGGGGAGCTGTTTTTT. The whole variable domain, filled in from reference TRBV5-6 and TRBJ2-2, reads DAGVTQSPTHLIKTRGQQVTLRCSPKSGHDTVSWYQQALGQGPQFIFQYYEEEERQRGNFPDRFSGHQFPNYSSELNVNALLLGDSALYLCASSLAGELFFGEGSRLTVL.

The chain recombines TRBV9 with TRBJ1-1; D remains ambiguous. Germline V lookup: CDR1 SGDLS, CDR2 YYNGEE. Trimming took 4 bases from V and 5 from J, leaving 12 bases between them. The CDR3 sequence is 13 residues long. The CDR3 sequence: CASSIPLRTEAFF. The CDR3 DNA is TGTGCCAGCAGCATACCGTTGCGTACTGAAGCTTTCTTT.

The V call is TRBV5-6, the J call TRBJ1-5; 7 bases are shared with TRBD1. The CDR3 loop spans 17 amino acids. Germline CDR1 SGHDT, CDR2 YYEEEE. Unmatched junction bases numbered 9, after V lost 0 bases and J lost 3 bases. The CDR3 loop is CASSLVAGGDSNQPQHF. The CDR3 coding sequence is TGTGCCAGCAGCTTGGTGGCAGGGGGGGATTCCAATCAGCCCCAGCATTTT.

The chain is built from TRBV14 and TRBJ1-5; TRBD1 matches at 9 bases. The germline V gene encodes CDR1 SGHDN and CDR2 FVKESK. V lost 4 bases to trimming and J lost 6 bases; unmatched junction nucleotides: 10. The CDR3 covers 16 residues. The CDR3 coding sequence is TGTGCCAGCAGCCCGGACAGGGGAGAAAGGAGTCAGCCCCAGCATTTT. Its protein product is CASSPDRGERSQPQHF.

The chain carries TRBV6-5 and TRBJ1-4; a weak D match, TRBD1 (5 bases). V was trimmed by 4 bases and J by 0 bases, leaving 12 bases between them. CDR1 and CDR2 from the germline V gene are MNHEY and SVGAGI. This CDR3 has 16 residues. CDR3 sequence (DNA): TGTGCCAGCAGTTCAGACAGACCTCCAACTAATGAAAAACTGTTTTTT. It specifies CASSSDRPPTNEKLFF.

This rearrangement joins TRBV27 to TRBJ1-1; D gene uncertain. CDR1 MNHEY and CDR2 SMNVEV come from the germline V gene (reference sequence). The length of the CDR3 is 15 residues. Trimming cost V 0 bases and J 0 bases, with 8 bases left between them. The CDR3 DNA reads as TGTGCCAGCAGTTTATCCGTGAGAATGAACACTGAAGCTTTCTTT. Encoded protein: CASSLSVRMNTEAFF.

The chain carries TRBV28 and TRBJ2-5, with D possibly matching TRBD1 (6 bases). V lost 5 bases and J 2 bases, leaving 21 bases between the germline ends. Germline V lookup: CDR1 MDHEN, CDR2 SYDVKM. This CDR3 has 17 residues. This chain's CDR3 is CASSAFDRTLLQETQYF. CDR3 coding DNA: TGTGCCAGCAGTGCGTTCGACAGGACCTTACTTCAAGAGACCCAGTACTTC.

The V call is TRBV10-1, the J call TRBJ1-2; D might be TRBD1 (6 bases). V dropped 7 bases and J dropped 5 bases, with 17 bases sitting between them. This CDR3 has 14 amino acids. CDR1 WNHNN and CDR2 SYGVQD come from the germline V gene (reference sequence). The CDR3 region is CASTRGARGYGYTF. The CDR3 DNA sequence: TGCGCCAGCACACGGGGGGCGCGCGGGTATGGCTACACCTTC.

This chain uses TRBV28 with TRBJ1-2; weak D call: TRBD1 (6 bases). This CDR3 has 14 residues. Germline V gene lookup returns CDR1 MDHEN and CDR2 SYDVKM. V was cut by 2 bases and J by 8 bases, with 15 bases left in between. The CDR3 loop is CASSLGGLSLGYTF. CDR3 nucleotides: TGTGCCAGCAGTTTAGGGGGGCTGTCCTTGGGCTACACCTTC.

V gene TRBV4-3 combines with J gene TRBJ1-2; 7 bases are shared with TRBD1. The J segment lost 5 bases and the V segment lost 2 bases, leaving 8 bases of the junction unmatched. CDR1 is LGHNA, CDR2 YSLEER, per germline. This CDR3 contains 15 residues. In nucleotides, the CDR3 is TGCGCCAGCAGCCAATACACAGGGGTAGGGTATGGCTACACCTTC. As protein: CASSQYTGVGYGYTF.

The chain recombines TRBV25-1 with TRBJ1-2; TRBD1 agrees at 9 bases. V gave up 4 bases and J gave up 5 bases; unmatched junction bases: 5. This CDR3 region has 14 residues. From germline, CDR1 is MGHDK and CDR2 SYGVNS. The CDR3: CASSGWTGEYGYTF. CDR3 coding DNA: TGTGCCAGCAGTGGGTGGACAGGGGAATATGGCTACACCTTC.

V is TRBV6-5 and J is TRBJ2-2; 11 bases are shared with TRBD1. The CDR3 totals 16 residues. J was trimmed by 7 bases and V by 4 bases; bases with no gene match: 8. Germline lookup yields CDR1 MNHEY and CDR2 SVGAGI. For the CDR3, the DNA is TGTGCCAGCAGTTGGGAACGGACAGGGGGCAGCGGGGAGCTGTTTTTT. Its translation is CASSWERTGGSGELFF.

The chain carries TRBV19 and TRBJ2-4; D might be TRBD2 (6 bases). The germline CDR1 and CDR2 sequences are LNHDA and SQIVND (reference sequence). The CDR3 spans 12 residues. V shed 9 bases and J shed 2 bases, with 8 bases lying between them. CDR3 sequence (DNA): TGTGCCAGCGGGGGAACCAAAAACATTCAGTACTTC. This translates into CASGGTKNIQYF.